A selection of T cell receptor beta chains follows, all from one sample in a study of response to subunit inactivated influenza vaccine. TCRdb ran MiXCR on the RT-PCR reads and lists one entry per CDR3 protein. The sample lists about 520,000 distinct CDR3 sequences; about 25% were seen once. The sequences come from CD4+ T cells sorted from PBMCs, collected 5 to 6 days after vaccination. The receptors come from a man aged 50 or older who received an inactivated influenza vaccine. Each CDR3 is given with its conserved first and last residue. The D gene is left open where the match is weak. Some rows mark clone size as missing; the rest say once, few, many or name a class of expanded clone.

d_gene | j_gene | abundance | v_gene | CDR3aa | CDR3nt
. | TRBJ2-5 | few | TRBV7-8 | CASSLIPSGLAQETQYF | TGTGCCAGCAGTTTAATCCCCTCGGGGCTAGCGCAAGAGACCCAGTACTTC
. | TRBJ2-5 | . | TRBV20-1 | CSARGTAWETQYF | TGCAGTGCCCGCGGGACAGCCTGGGAGACCCAGTACTTC
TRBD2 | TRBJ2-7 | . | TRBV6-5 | CASSYYIAGNTYEQYF | TGTGCCAGCAGTTACTACATAGCGGGAAATACCTACGAGCAGTACTTC
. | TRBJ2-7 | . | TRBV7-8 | CASSLGNRLTYEQYF | TGTGCCAGCAGCTTAGGAAATAGGCTCACCTACGAGCAGTACTTC
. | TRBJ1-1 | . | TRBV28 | CASRRPGGNTEAFF | TGTGCCAGCAGGCGCCCGGGGGGCAACACTGAAGCTTTCTTT
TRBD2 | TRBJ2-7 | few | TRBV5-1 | CASRATSGYEQYF | TGCGCCAGCAGGGCGACTAGCGGCTACGAGCAGTACTTC
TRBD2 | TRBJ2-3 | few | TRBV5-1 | CASSLPEAGVGTDTQYF | TGCGCCAGCAGCTTGCCCGAAGCGGGGGTCGGCACAGATACGCAGTATTTT
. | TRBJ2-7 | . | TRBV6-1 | CASSRGVGGPHSYEQYF | TGTGCCAGCAGCCGCGGGGTGGGAGGTCCCCACTCCTACGAGCAGTACTTC
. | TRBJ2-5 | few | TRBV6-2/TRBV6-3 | CASRRRDGYQETQYF | TGTGCCAGCAGACGCCGGGACGGGTACCAAGAGACCCAGTACTTC
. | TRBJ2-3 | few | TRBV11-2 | CASSSPFGLPFAGDTQYF | TGTGCCAGCAGCTCCCCTTTCGGTCTACCCTTCGCGGGAGATACGCAGTATTTT
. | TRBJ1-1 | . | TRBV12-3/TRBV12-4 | CASSSGVGEAFF | TGTGCCAGCAGTTCAGGGGTGGGCGAAGCTTTCTTT
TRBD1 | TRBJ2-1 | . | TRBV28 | CASSFGQGAYGQFF | TGTGCCAGCAGTTTCGGACAGGGGGCATACGGGCAGTTCTTC
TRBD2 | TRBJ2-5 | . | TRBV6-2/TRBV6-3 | CASSLTGTSWMATQYF | TGTGCCAGCAGTCTAACCGGGACTAGCTGGATGGCGACCCAGTACTTC
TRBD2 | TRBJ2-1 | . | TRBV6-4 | CARSLIASGRAGYNEQFF | TGTGCCCGCAGTTTAATTGCTAGCGGGAGGGCCGGGTACAATGAGCAGTTCTTC
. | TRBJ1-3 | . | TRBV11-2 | CASSSSRADTIYF | TGTGCCAGCAGCTCCAGTAGGGCAGACACCATATATTTT
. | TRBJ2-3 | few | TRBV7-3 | CAISLSWGDTQYF | TGTGCCATCAGCTTAAGCTGGGGAGATACGCAGTATTTT
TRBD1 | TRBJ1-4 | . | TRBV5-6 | CASSDGDRVGEKLFF | TGTGCCAGCAGCGACGGCGACAGGGTGGGCGAAAAACTGTTTTTT
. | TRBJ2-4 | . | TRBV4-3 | CASSQDGRGSSIQYF | TGCGCCAGCAGCCAAGATGGTAGGGGGAGTAGCATTCAGTACTTC
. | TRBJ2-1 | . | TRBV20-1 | CSASNWASTYNEQFF | TGCAGTGCTAGCAACTGGGCGTCTACCTACAATGAGCAGTTCTTC
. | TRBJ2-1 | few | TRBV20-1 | CSARDPRGGNEQFF | TGCAGTGCTAGAGATCCTAGGGGTGGAAATGAGCAGTTCTTC
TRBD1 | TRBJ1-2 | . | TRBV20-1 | CSAILRRPGQNYGYTF | TGCAGTGCTATCCTAAGGAGACCGGGACAGAACTATGGCTACACCTTC
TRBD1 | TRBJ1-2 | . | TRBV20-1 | CSARGPGQKSSGYTF | TGCAGTGCTAGGGGCCCGGGACAGAAATCTTCTGGCTACACCTTC
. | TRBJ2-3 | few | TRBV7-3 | CASSHFRADTQYF | TGTGCCAGCAGCCATTTCCGAGCAGATACGCAGTATTTT
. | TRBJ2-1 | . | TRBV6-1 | CASRFSSYNEQFF | TGTGCTAGTAGGTTCAGCTCCTACAATGAGCAGTTCTTC
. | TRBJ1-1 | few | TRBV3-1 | CASSPPGHLNTEAFF | TGTGCCAGCAGCCCACCGGGACACCTGAACACTGAAGCTTTCTTT
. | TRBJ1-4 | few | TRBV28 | CASSFGSGRGEKLFF | TGTGCCAGCAGTTTTGGGTCAGGCAGGGGTGAAAAACTGTTTTTT
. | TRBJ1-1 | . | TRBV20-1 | CSARATLTNTEAFF | TGCAGTGCTAGAGCTACTCTTACGAACACTGAAGCTTTCTTT
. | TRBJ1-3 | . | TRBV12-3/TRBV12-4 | CASLGPRSGNTIYF | TGTGCCAGCCTCGGACCCCGCTCTGGAAACACCATATATTTT